The 4 T cell receptor beta chains in this list originate from one sample, sequenced in a study of metastatic and nonmetastatic thyroid tumors. None of the patients had undergone any treatment ahead of thyroid surgery. TCRdb reassembled clones from the PCR reads with MiXCR. The table has more than 40,000 clones, 3.5% to 5% seen once; the top ten hold around 9.6%. The sample comprised blood. These receptors were obtained from a female donor with papillary thyroid cancer or a benign thyroid nodule (not recorded which). Some clones in this sample may be carry-over from other donors' samples.

This clone was detected many times. The chain links TRBV10-3 to TRBJ2-3, with D unresolved. V lost 0 bases to trimming and J lost 0 bases, with 4 bases between them. The CDR3 sequence is 14 residues long. Germline CDR1 reads ENHRY; CDR2 reads SYGVKD. CDR3 DNA: TGTGCCATCAGTGAGTCCTTAAGCACAGATACGCAGTATTTT. It specifies CAISESLSTDTQYF.

This clone came up many times. CDR3 bases: TGTGCCAGCAGCTGGGGGGGGACAGCTTTCTACGAGCAGTACTTC. It translates to CASSWGGTAFYEQYF. The V call is TRBV12-3 or TRBV12-4, the J call TRBJ2-7, with D possibly being TRBD1 or TRBD2 (7 bases each). V was shortened by 6 bases and J by 3 bases, with 18 bases between the two germline ends. The CDR3 is made up of 15 amino acids.

This clone is labeled as medium-sized (0.01 to 0.1%). The V gene is TRBV6-1, the J gene TRBJ1-6; D is unresolved. This CDR3 comprises 13 residues. The germline CDR1 and CDR2 sequences are MNHNS and SASEGT. V was pared by 2 bases and J by 7 bases, with 6 bases between. The CDR3 spells CASSENGNSPLHF. Written as DNA, the CDR3 is TGTGCCAGCAGTGAAAACGGCAATTCACCCCTCCACTTT.

This clone was recorded at least ten times. The chain is built from TRBV4-2 and TRBJ2-7; TRBD2 matches at 7 bases. The CDR3 is 14 amino acids. V shed 4 bases, J shed 3 bases, and the junction held 6 bases outside the gene matches. From germline, CDR1 is LGHNA and CDR2 YNFKEQ. The CDR3 spells CASSPLSGDYEQYF. In nucleotides, the CDR3 is TGTGCCAGCAGCCCCCTAAGCGGGGACTACGAGCAGTACTTC.